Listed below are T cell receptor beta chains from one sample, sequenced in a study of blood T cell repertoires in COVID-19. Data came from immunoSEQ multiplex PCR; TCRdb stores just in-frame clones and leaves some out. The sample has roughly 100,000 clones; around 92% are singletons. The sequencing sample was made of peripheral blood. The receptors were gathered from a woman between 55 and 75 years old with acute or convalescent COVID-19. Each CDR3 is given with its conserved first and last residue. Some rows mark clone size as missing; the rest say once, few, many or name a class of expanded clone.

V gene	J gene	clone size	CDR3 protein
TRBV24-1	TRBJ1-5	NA	CATSESDQPQHF
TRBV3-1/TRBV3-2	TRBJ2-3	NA	CASREGLAGADTQYF
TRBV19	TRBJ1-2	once	CASSFPGQAVYGYTF
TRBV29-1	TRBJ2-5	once	CSVGLAEETQYF
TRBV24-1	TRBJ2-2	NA	CATSDAGQYTGELFF
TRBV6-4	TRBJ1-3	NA	CASSDRGLGLGNTIYF
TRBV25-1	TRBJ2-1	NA	CASSERAGVGNEQFF
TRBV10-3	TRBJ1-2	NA	CAISESGTGAYGYTF
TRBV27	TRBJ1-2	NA	CASSRRGPLYGYTF
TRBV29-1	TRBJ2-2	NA	CSVGQIANTGELFF
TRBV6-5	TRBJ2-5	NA	CASSYGAGSGTQYF
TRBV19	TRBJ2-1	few	CASSAGTARGGEQFF
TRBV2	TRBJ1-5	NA	CASSDRGVGQPQHF
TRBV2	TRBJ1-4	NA	CASRDHRESEKLFF
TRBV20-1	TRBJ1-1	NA	CSARGRLEAFF
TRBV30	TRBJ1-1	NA	CAWSGVTEAFF
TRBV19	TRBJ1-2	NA	CASTPGTGGSYGYTF
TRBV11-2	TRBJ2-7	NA	CASSVSGTGTTLEQYF
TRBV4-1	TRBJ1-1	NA	CASSQDLGATNTEAFF
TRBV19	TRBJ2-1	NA	CASTSGGANYNEQFF
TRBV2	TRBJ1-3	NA	CATGTGGNTIYF
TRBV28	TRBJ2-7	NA	CASSGFLEGREVTYEQYF
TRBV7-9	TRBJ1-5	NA	CASSPGQAGNQPQHF
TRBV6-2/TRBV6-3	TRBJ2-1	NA	CASSPRGGYPYNEQFF
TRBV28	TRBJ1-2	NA	CASSLRGQGGYTF
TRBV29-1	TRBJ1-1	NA	CSVVQGTGWATEAFF
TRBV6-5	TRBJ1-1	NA	CASNSVGQNTEAFF